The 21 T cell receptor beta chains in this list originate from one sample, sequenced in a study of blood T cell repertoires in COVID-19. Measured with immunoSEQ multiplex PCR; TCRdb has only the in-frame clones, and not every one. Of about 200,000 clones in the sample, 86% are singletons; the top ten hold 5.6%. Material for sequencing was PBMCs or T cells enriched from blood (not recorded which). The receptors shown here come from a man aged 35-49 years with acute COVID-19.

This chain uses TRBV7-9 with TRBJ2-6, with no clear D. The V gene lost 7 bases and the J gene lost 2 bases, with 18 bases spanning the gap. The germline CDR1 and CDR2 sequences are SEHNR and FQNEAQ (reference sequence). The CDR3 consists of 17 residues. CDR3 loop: CASIPSVAVAGANVLTF. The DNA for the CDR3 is TGTGCCAGCATCCCATCAGTGGCGGTGGCTGGGGCCAACGTCCTGACTTTC.

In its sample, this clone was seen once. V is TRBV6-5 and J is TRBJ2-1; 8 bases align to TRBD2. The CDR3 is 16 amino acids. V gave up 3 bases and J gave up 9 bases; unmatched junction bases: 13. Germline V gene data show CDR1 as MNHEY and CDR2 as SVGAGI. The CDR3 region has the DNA TGTGCCAGCAGTTATCAAGCGGGAGTAGTTTTAAGTGAGCAGTTCTTC. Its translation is CASSYQAGVVLSEQFF.

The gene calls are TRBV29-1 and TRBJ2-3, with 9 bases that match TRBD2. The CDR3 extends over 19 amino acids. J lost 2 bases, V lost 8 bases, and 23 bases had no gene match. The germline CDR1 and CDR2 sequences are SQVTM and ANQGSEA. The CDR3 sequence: CSFLLQGLASPLNTDTQYF. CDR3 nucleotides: TGCAGCTTTCTTCTCCAGGGACTAGCAAGTCCTTTAAACACAGATACGCAGTATTTT.

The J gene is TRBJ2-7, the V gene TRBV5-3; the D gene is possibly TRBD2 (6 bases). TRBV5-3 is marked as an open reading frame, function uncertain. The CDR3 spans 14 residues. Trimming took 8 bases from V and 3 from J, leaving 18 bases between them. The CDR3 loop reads CASRGGDHNYEQYF. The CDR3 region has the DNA TGTGCCAGCCGTGGCGGGGACCATAACTACGAGCAGTACTTC.

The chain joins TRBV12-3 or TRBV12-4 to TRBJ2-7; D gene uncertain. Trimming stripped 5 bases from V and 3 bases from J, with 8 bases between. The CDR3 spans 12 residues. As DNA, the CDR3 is TGTGCCAGCAGTCTCACAGTCTACGAGCAGTACTTC. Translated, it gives CASSLTVYEQYF.

The CDR3 nucleotides read TGTGCCAGCAGCTCCCGGGGTCGGCTGGAGGGAAACACCATATATTTT. Translating it yields CASSSRGRLEGNTIYF. The rearrangement links TRBV7-9 to TRBJ1-3; D remains unclear. Looked up from germline, CDR1 is SEHNR and CDR2 is FQNEAQ (reference sequence). The CDR3 extends over 16 amino acids. The V and J ends lost 4 bases and 4 bases respectively, with 17 bases between them.

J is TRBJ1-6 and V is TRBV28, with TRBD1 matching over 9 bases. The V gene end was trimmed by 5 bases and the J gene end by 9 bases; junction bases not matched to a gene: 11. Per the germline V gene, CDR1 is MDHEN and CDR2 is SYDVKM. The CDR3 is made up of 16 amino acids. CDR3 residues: CASSTAGTGIGSPLHF. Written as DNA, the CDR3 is TGTGCCAGCAGTACGGCCGGGACAGGGATAGGTTCACCCCTCCACTTT.

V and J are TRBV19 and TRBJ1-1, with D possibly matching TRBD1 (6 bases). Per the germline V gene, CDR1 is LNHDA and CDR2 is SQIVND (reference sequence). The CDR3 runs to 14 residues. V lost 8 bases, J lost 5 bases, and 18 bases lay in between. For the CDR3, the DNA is TGTGCCAGTCTCTCCAGGGTTAGGGGGACTGAAGCTTTCTTT. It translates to CASLSRVRGTEAFF.

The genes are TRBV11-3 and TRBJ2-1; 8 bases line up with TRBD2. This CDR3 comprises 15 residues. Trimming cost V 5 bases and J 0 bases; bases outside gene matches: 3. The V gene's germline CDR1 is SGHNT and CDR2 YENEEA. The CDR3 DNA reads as TGTGCCAGCAGCACCGGGACTAGCTCCTACAATGAGCAGTTCTTC. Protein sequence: CASSTGTSSYNEQFF.

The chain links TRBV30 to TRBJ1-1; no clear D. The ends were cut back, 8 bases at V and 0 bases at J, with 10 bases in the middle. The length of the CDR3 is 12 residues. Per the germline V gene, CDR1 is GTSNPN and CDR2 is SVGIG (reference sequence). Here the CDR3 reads CARAGVNTEAFF. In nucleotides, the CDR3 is TGTGCCCGGGCTGGAGTGAACACTGAAGCTTTCTTT.

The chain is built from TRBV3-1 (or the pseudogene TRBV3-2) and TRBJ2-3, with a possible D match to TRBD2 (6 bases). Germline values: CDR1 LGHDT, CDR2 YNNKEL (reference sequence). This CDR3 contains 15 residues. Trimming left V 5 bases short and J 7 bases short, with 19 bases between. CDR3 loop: CASSFQAGGLNTQYF. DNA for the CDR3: TGTGCCAGCAGCTTTCAAGCGGGCGGCTTAAATACGCAGTATTTT.

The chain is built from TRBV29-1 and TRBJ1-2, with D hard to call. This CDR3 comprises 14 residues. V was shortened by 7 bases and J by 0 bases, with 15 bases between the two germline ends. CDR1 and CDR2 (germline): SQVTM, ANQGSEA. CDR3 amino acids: CSAQPGSANYGYTF. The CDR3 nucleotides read TGCAGCGCCCAACCGGGGTCAGCTAACTATGGCTACACCTTC.

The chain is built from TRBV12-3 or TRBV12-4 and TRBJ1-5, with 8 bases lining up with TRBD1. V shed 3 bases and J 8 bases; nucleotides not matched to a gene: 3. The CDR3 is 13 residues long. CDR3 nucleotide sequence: TGTGCCAGCAGTTTCGCAGGGGGCAAGCCCCAGCATTTT. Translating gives CASSFAGGKPQHF.

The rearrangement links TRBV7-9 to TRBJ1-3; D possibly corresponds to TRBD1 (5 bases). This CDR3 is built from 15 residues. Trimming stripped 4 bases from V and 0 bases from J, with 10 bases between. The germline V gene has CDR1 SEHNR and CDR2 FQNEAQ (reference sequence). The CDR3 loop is CASSSRQSSGNTIYF. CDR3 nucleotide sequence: TGTGCCAGCAGCTCCCGACAGAGCTCTGGAAACACCATATATTTT. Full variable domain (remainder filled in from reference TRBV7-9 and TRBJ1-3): DTGVSQNPRHKITKRGQNVTFRCDPISEHNRLYWYRQTLGQGPEFLTYFQNEAQLEKSRLLSDRFSAERPKGSFSTLEIQRTEQGDSAMYLCASSSRQSSGNTIYFGEGSWLTVV.

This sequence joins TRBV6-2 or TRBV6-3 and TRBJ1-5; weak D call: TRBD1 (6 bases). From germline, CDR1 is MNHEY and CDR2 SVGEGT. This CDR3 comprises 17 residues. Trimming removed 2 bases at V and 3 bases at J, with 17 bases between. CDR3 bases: TGTGCCAGCAGTTACAGCGCGGGGGCCTTTCACAATCAGCCCCAGCATTTT. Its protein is CASSYSAGAFHNQPQHF.

The CDR3 region is CASSQKGRGSPLHF. The CDR3 coding sequence is TGTGCCAGCAGCCAAAAAGGGAGAGGATCACCCCTCCACTTT. The chain couples TRBV14 to TRBJ1-6; D unresolved. Trimming removed 2 bases from V and 10 bases from J, with 12 bases in between. The germline V gene encodes CDR1 SGHDN and CDR2 FVKESK. CDR3 length equals 14 residues.

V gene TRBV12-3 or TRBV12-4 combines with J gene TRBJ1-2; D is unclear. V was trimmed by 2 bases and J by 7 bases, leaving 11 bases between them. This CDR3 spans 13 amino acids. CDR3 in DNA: TGTGCCAGCAGTTTAAATAGCCTCAGTGGCTACACCTTC. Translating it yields CASSLNSLSGYTF.

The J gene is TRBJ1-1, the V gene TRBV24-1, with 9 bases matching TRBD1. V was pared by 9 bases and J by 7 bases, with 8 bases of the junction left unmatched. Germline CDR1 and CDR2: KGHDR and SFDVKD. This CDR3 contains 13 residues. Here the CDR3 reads CATAGTGYGEAFF. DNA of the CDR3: TGTGCCACCGCCGGGACAGGGTACGGTGAAGCTTTCTTT.

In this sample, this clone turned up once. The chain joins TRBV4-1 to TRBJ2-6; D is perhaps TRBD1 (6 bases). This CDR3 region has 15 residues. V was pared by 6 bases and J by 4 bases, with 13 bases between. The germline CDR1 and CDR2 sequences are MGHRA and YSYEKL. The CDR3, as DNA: TGCGCCAGCAGTCCCTACAGGGCCGGGGCCAACGTCCTGACTTTC. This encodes CASSPYRAGANVLTF.

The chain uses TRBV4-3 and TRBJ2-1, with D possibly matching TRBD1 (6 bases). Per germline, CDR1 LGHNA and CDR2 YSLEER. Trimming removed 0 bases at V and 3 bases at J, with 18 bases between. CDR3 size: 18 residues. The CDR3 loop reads CASSQEQGGLNFYNEQFF. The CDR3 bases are TGCGCCAGCAGCCAAGAACAGGGCGGCTTAAACTTCTACAATGAGCAGTTCTTC.

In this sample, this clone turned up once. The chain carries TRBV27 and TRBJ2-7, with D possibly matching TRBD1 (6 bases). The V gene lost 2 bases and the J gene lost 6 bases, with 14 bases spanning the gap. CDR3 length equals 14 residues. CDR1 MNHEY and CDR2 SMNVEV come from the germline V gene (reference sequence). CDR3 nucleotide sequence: TGTGCCAGCAGTTTAAGGGGGAACTTTGGCGAGCAGTACTTC. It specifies CASSLRGNFGEQYF.